This T cell receptor (beta chain) was identified in a study of vaccination and CD4 T cells after COVID-19. General study points: There was no significant change from around 19 to 38 median reactive clonotypes. Looking at convalescent patients, 304 of their 307 vaccine-specific clones were spike mono-reactive.

Once obtained from cultured CD4+ T cells, the DNA was sequenced using the Oncomine TCR Beta short-read assay. From CD4+ T cells that had been cultured, genomic DNA was extracted. Each CDR3 protein is one row after TCRdb ran MiXCR on the PCR reads. Of more than 20,000 distinct CDR3 sequences listed, 35% to 45% are singletons. Treatment: roughly ten-day PBMC culture with coronavirus spike peptide pools or control peptides (ViraFEST assay). Following expansion of antigen-specific T cells with peptide pools, ViraFEST then sequenced TCRs. This clonotype came up a few times. Antigen: not known. This TCR was sampled from a human donor who had recovered from COVID-19. The material sequenced was CD4+ T cells from blood, cultured in vitro, taken before SARS-CoV-2 vaccination.

The CDR3 nucleotides are TGTGCCAGCAGCTTAGCTAGCGGGAGGATACAAGAGACCCAGTACTTC. Amino acids: CASSLASGRIQETQYF. The chain combines TRBV7-2 with TRBJ2-5; TRBD2 matches at 10 bases. Germline loops: CDR1 SGHTA, CDR2 FQGNSA. The junction had 3 bases not matched to a gene; V was cut back by 0 bases and J by 2 bases. The CDR3 has 16 amino acids.